This TCR beta chain was sequenced in a study of cytomegalovirus exposure and HLA in healthy donors. Study summary: Earlier results showed 90 million to 120 million unique TCR beta sequences derived from approximately 170 million T cells.

This cohort consisted of healthy bone marrow donors. Concerning this clone: The antigen remains undetermined.

Primers included in the PCR were 60 Vbeta and 13 Jbeta primers. Generated by immunoSEQ multiplex PCR, the TCRdb table keeps only in-frame clones and is missing some. The sample totals about 130,000 clones. This CDR3 comprises 12 residues. The V gene's germline CDR1 is MDHEN and CDR2 SYDVKM. Trimming removed 3 bases from V and 7 bases from J, with 7 bases in between. Study observations and caveats: For most TCR beta V segments, an earlier analysis put the productive rate at about 87% or about 30% of the time.

The specimen sequenced was PBMCs. This receptor was identified in a man in his forties in good health and CMV-seronegative. The chain carries TRBV28 and TRBJ2-1, with D possibly being TRBD1 (5 bases). The CDR3 protein is CASSFSGNEQFF. CDR3 coding DNA: TGTGCCAGCAGTTTCTCAGGGAATGAGCAGTTCTTC.